These 26 T cell receptor beta chains were all obtained from the same sample, sequenced in a study of CD4 T cells in relation to SARS-CoV-2 and coronaviruses. Some clones are missing from TCRdb's copy, which holds only in-frame ones; the method was immunoSEQ multiplex PCR. The sample lists some 11,000 clones; roughly 72% were seen once. CD4+ T cells from unexposed donors were obtained before the COVID-19 pandemic (2011-2018). After nine to ten days of culture, CD4+ T cells were isolated. These receptors are not linked to any known antigen. Sequencing used CD4+ T cells from PBMCs, cultured in vitro. The receptors derive from a human donor in good health.

This clone was observed a single time. The genes are TRBV19 and TRBJ2-3; no firm D call. With 7 bases removed from V and 1 base from J, the gap between germline ends came to 12 bases. Germline CDR1 reads LNHDA; CDR2 reads SQIVND (reference sequence). The CDR3 covers 14 residues. The CDR3 reads CASTALSGTDTQYF. In nucleotides, the CDR3 is TGTGCCAGTACGGCACTATCCGGCACAGATACGCAGTATTTT.

The V gene is TRBV10-3, the J gene TRBJ1-2; 8 nucleotides align to TRBD1. Germline assignment: CDR1 ENHRY and CDR2 SYGVKD. The CDR3 totals 15 residues. The trim removed 6 bases at V and 7 bases at J, leaving 13 bases unmatched. This chain's CDR3 is CAIRWEPGQEAGYTF. CDR3 DNA: TGTGCCATCAGATGGGAGCCGGGACAGGAGGCTGGCTACACCTTC.

Concerning this clone: An end of the junction does not agree with germline; a read error may underlie this. V is TRBV11-2 and J is TRBJ2-5; no definite D call. The V gene's germline CDR1 is SGHAT and CDR2 FQNNGV. The CDR3 totals 13 residues. This CDR3 is CASNLIQDETQYF. The DNA for the CDR3 is TGTGCCAGCAACTTAATCCAGGATGAGACCCAGTACTTC. The variable domain in full, completed from reference TRBV11-2 and TRBJ2-5, reads EAGVAQSPRYKIIEKRQSVAFWCNPISGHATLYWYQQILGQGPKLLIQFQNNGVVDDSQLPKDRFSAERLKGVDSTLKIQPAKLEDSAVYLCASNLIQDETQYFGPGTRLLVL.

CDR3 nucleotides: TGTGCCAGCAGCCCCCGTTCTAGCGGGAGGTGCCACCGGGAGCTGTTTTTT. It yields the protein CASSPRSSGRCHRELFF. The V and J genes are TRBV12-1 and TRBJ2-2; the D call in the table, TRBD2, was not verified against the DNA. TRBV12-1 is listed as a pseudogene. This CDR3 is built from 17 residues.

This clone was detected only once. The chain has TRBV4-1 and TRBJ2-6; no firm D call. Germline CDR1 and CDR2: MGHRA and YSYEKL. Trimming stripped 1 base from V and 3 bases from J, with 16 bases between. This CDR3 has 18 amino acids. The CDR3 nucleotides read TGCGCCAGCAGCCAAGTTTCCGGCCTGGAAGTTGGGGCCAACGTCCTGACTTTC. This codes for CASSQVSGLEVGANVLTF.

There are a few counts of this clone. The chain is built from TRBV4-3 and TRBJ2-2; TRBD2 might be the D (6 bases). CDR3 length: 17 residues. Trimming took 1 base from V and 0 from J, leaving 12 bases between them. The V gene's germline CDR1 is LGHNA and CDR2 YSLEER. The chain's CDR3 is CASSQGLGIANTGELFF. The CDR3 DNA follows: TGCGCCAGCAGCCAAGGACTAGGGATCGCGAACACCGGGGAGCTGTTTTTT.

The chain is built from TRBV7-9 and TRBJ2-1; D gene unclear. Germline V gene lookup returns CDR1 SEHNR and CDR2 FQNEAQ (reference sequence). The CDR3 extends over 16 amino acids. V was clipped by 5 bases and J by 0 bases, with 14 bases between them. The CDR3 DNA is TGTGCCAGCAGCCTCCTTTACCTGAGCTCCTACAATGAGCAGTTCTTC. Its protein product is CASSLLYLSSYNEQFF.

The chain joins TRBV7-2 to TRBJ2-3, with TRBD1 matching 7 bases. Germline loops: CDR1 SGHTA, CDR2 FQGNSA. This CDR3 is 13 amino acids long. After removal of 4 bases from V and 3 bases from J, the junction contained 1 base not matched to a gene. In DNA, the CDR3 is TGTGCCAGCAGCTCGACAGGGACAGATACGCAGTATTTT. It encodes CASSSTGTDTQYF.

The rearrangement joins TRBV10-1 to TRBJ2-3; weak D call: TRBD1 (6 bases). Trimming stripped 6 bases from V and 7 bases from J, with 14 bases between. There are 13 residues in the CDR3. Germline V gene data show CDR1 as WNHNN and CDR2 as SYGVQD (reference sequence). The CDR3: CASRCRDTHTQYF. The CDR3 bases are TGCGCCAGCAGGTGCCGGGACACCCATACGCAGTATTTT.

This clone showed up just a few times. This chain uses TRBV7-9 with TRBJ2-7; D tentatively reads TRBD1 or TRBD2 (5 bases each). The CDR3 extends over 13 amino acids. The ends were cut back, 6 bases at V and 4 bases at J, with 13 bases in the middle. Germline CDR1 is SEHNR and CDR2 is FQNEAQ (reference sequence). CDR3 in DNA: TGTGCCAGCAGGCAGGGACGGACGTACGAGCAGTACTTC. It codes for CASRQGRTYEQYF.

The V gene is TRBV5-4, the J gene TRBJ2-5; D is unclear. CDR3 size: 11 residues. The V gene's germline CDR1 is SGHNT and CDR2 YYREEE (reference sequence). Trimming took 2 bases from V and 3 from J, leaving 2 bases between them. The CDR3 bases are TGTGCCAGCAGCTTTAAAGAGACCCAGTACTTC. It translates to CASSFKETQYF. The whole variable domain, remainder taken from reference TRBV5-4 and TRBJ2-5, is ETGVTQSPTHLIKTRGQQVTLRCSSQSGHNTVSWYQQALGQGPQFIFQYYREEENGRGNFPPRFSGLQFPNYSSELNVNALELDDSALYLCASSFKETQYFGPGTRLLVL.

The chain is built from TRBV4-3 and TRBJ1-2, with 8 bases identical to TRBD1. Germline loops: CDR1 LGHNA, CDR2 YSLEER. The length of the CDR3 is 16 residues. The ends lost 1 base at V and 7 bases at J; junction bases unmatched: 11. In DNA, the CDR3 is TGCGCCAGCAGCCAAGCGGCGCTGGACAGGGACCGTGGCTACACCTTC. Translation gives CASSQAALDRDRGYTF.

The chain joins TRBV19 to TRBJ2-5; 7 nucleotides line up with TRBD2. With V trimmed by 5 bases and J by 5 bases, 8 bases remained unmatched. The germline V gene encodes CDR1 LNHDA and CDR2 SQIVND (reference sequence). This CDR3 spans 14 amino acids. The CDR3 DNA reads TGTGCCAGTAGTGGAGGTCAGGGAGGGGAGACCCAGTACTTC. Encoded protein: CASSGGQGGETQYF.

The chain joins TRBV6-5 to TRBJ2-2; possible D gene TRBD1, 6 bases. Germline values: CDR1 MNHEY, CDR2 SVGAGI. V shed 6 bases and J shed 1 base, with 9 bases lying between them. The CDR3 is made up of 14 amino acids. The CDR3 region is CASRGQVNTGELFF. The CDR3 region has the DNA TGTGCCAGCAGGGGACAAGTGAACACCGGGGAGCTGTTTTTT.

The V and J genes are TRBV7-2 and TRBJ1-1, with TRBD1 matching 7 bases. With V trimmed by 4 bases and J by 0 bases, 17 bases remained unmatched. The CDR3 totals 19 residues. Germline V gene lookup returns CDR1 SGHTA and CDR2 FQGNSA. The CDR3 DNA is TGTGCCAGCAGCTCCTGGATAAGTACAGGGGATCCCTTGAACACTGAAGCTTTCTTT. Translating it yields CASSSWISTGDPLNTEAFF.

The chain joins TRBV6-1 to TRBJ2-7; 8 nucleotides agree with TRBD1. CDR1 and CDR2 (germline): MNHNS, SASEGT. This CDR3 is 14 amino acids long. V trimming: 2 bases; J trimming: 3 bases; junction bases outside the gene matches: 3. Written as DNA, the CDR3 is TGTGCCAGCAGTGAACTTGGACAGGGCTACGAGCAGTACTTC. Encoded protein: CASSELGQGYEQYF.

The chain recombines TRBV5-6 with TRBJ2-3; D not resolved. V was pared by 3 bases and J by 1 base, with 12 bases between. Germline V lookup: CDR1 SGHDT, CDR2 YYEEEE. The CDR3 runs to 15 residues. CDR3 sequence: CASSSGHWGTDTQYF. Here the CDR3 DNA reads TGTGCCAGCAGCTCGGGTCACTGGGGCACAGATACGCAGTATTTT.

The genes are TRBV5-1 and TRBJ2-2; the D gene is possibly TRBD1 (6 bases). The CDR3 covers 17 residues. V dropped 4 bases and J dropped 3 bases, with 19 bases sitting between them. CDR1 and CDR2 (germline): SGHRS, YFSETQ. For the CDR3, the DNA is TGCGCCAGCAGCCCGGGCGGTTTAACAGGGTACACCGGGGAGCTGTTTTTT. Residues: CASSPGGLTGYTGELFF.

The V call is TRBV6-1, the J call TRBJ2-1; D gene unclear. The CDR3 consists of 15 residues. Trimming pared 3 bases from V and 3 bases from J, leaving 12 bases between. The germline gives CDR1 MNHNS, CDR2 SASEGT. The CDR3 DNA reads as TGTGCCAGCAGTGATAAGACGGAGAGCTACAATGAGCAGTTCTTC. Translating it yields CASSDKTESYNEQFF.

The chain employs TRBV18 and TRBJ1-2, with D perhaps matching TRBD1 (5 bases). CDR3 size: 16 residues. Germline loops: CDR1 KGHSH, CDR2 LQKENI. Between the trimmed V and J ends, which lost 4 bases and 0 bases, there was a span of 15 bases. This CDR3 reads CASSLNRDGANYGYTF. DNA for the CDR3: TGTGCCAGCTCACTCAACCGGGACGGAGCTAACTATGGCTACACCTTC.

The genes are TRBV6-6 and TRBJ2-7; D is unresolved. The V end lost 6 bases, the J end lost 0 bases, and 12 bases lay between the germline ends. Germline CDR1 MNHNY, CDR2 SVGAGI (reference sequence). CDR3 length equals 14 residues. The CDR3 here is CASSTAPSSYEQYF. CDR3 bases: TGTGCCAGCAGCACTGCCCCCAGCTCCTACGAGCAGTACTTC.

The rearrangement uses TRBV11-2 and TRBJ2-2; D not certain. The CDR3 covers 17 residues. From germline, CDR1 is SGHAT and CDR2 FQNNGV. The germline V and J ends were trimmed by 4 bases and 0 bases, with 15 bases remaining between them. CDR3 protein: CASSYRTKTANTGELFF. CDR3 DNA sequence: TGTGCCAGCAGCTACCGGACGAAAACCGCGAACACCGGGGAGCTGTTTTTT.

The table lists this clone with a few counts. The genes are TRBV19 and TRBJ2-7, with a possible D match to TRBD2 (8 bases). Germline V gene lookup returns CDR1 LNHDA and CDR2 SQIVND (reference sequence). Trimming removed 7 bases from V and 3 bases from J, with 19 bases in between. The CDR3 is made up of 15 amino acids. DNA for the CDR3: TGTGCCAGTACCCCCCCGGGAGGGGGCAACTACGAGCAGTACTTC. This gives the protein CASTPPGGGNYEQYF.

This clone came up once. The genes are TRBV5-1 and TRBJ1-1; possible D gene TRBD1, 6 bases. CDR3 length: 13 amino acids. The germline gives CDR1 SGHRS, CDR2 YFSETQ. V was trimmed by 4 bases and J by 11 bases, leaving 18 bases between them. The CDR3 protein is CASSRGGGQVAFF. The CDR3, as DNA: TGCGCCAGCAGCCGCGGTGGGGGGCAGGTCGCTTTCTTT.

This chain links TRBV5-1 with TRBJ2-1; 8 nucleotides agree with TRBD2. V dropped 2 bases and J dropped 3; count of bases not matched to a gene: 1. The CDR3 sequence is 14 residues long. Germline-derived CDR1 and CDR2 are SGHRS and YFSETQ. This CDR3 reads CASSFSGDYNEQFF. The CDR3 coding sequence is TGCGCCAGCAGCTTTAGCGGGGACTACAATGAGCAGTTCTTC.

J is TRBJ1-2 and V is TRBV4-3; D is uncertain. V was trimmed by 0 bases and J by 7 bases, leaving 12 bases between them. Germline V CDR1 and CDR2: LGHNA, YSLEER. This CDR3 contains 14 residues. The CDR3 DNA is TGCGCCAGCAGCCAAGATGTAGGCTTGGGTGGCTACACCTTC. Translating gives CASSQDVGLGGYTF.